The 21 T cell receptor beta chains listed next were all sequenced from one sample in a study of blood T cell repertoires in COVID-19. The table came from immunoSEQ multiplex PCR; TCRdb's copy has only in-frame clones and leaves some out. The sample consists of roughly 410,000 clones, roughly 90% of them appearing once. The sequencing input was peripheral blood. These receptor sequences come from a woman aged 40 to 50 with COVID-19, enrolled during active disease.

The V and J genes are TRBV7-2 and TRBJ1-1; the D gene is possibly TRBD1 (5 bases). Trimming shortened V by 3 bases and J by 11 bases, and 22 bases separated the two germline ends. This CDR3 contains 15 residues. Looked up from germline, CDR1 is SGHTA and CDR2 is FQGNSA. CDR3 sequence reads: CASSFATLTDLGAFF. CDR3 nucleotide sequence: TGTGCCAGCAGCTTCGCGACCTTGACAGACCTTGGGGCTTTCTTT.

The chain couples TRBV7-8 to TRBJ1-4; no reliable D call. The germline gives CDR1 SGHVS, CDR2 FQNEAQ. V lost 0 bases and J 0 bases, leaving 8 bases between the germline ends. The CDR3 has 16 residues. In DNA, the CDR3 is TGTGCCAGCAGCTTAGCGCTAAACCCAACTAATGAAAAACTGTTTTTT. It is translated as CASSLALNPTNEKLFF. The entire variable domain, with the rest obtained from reference TRBV7-8 and TRBJ1-4, is as follows: GAGVSQSPRYKVAKRGQDVALRCDPISGHVSLFWYQQALGQGPEFLTYFQNEAQLDKSGLPSDRFFAERPEGSVSTLKIQRTQQEDSAVYLCASSLALNPTNEKLFFGSGTQLSVL.

The gene calls are TRBV7-2 and TRBJ1-5; no clear D. Germline CDR1 reads SGHTA; CDR2 reads FQGNSA. The CDR3 has 15 amino acids. Deletions cut 5 bases from V and 0 bases from J, with 11 bases between. The CDR3 region is CASSLERSSNQPQHF. CDR3 DNA: TGTGCCAGCAGCCTCGAACGGTCTAGCAATCAGCCCCAGCATTTT.

The chain links TRBV7-9 to TRBJ1-6; 7 bases agree with TRBD1. V lost 3 bases, J lost 6 bases, and 11 bases stayed unmatched. Per the germline V gene, CDR1 is SEHNR and CDR2 is FQNEAQ (reference sequence). This CDR3 has 17 amino acids. The CDR3 sequence is CASSLYRGVPLNSPLHF. DNA for the CDR3: TGTGCCAGCAGCTTGTACAGGGGAGTCCCTCTTAATTCACCCCTCCACTTT. The variable domain in full, completed from reference TRBV7-9 and TRBJ1-6, reads DTGVSQNPRHKITKRGQNVTFRCDPISEHNRLYWYRQTLGQGPEFLTYFQNEAQLEKSRLLSDRFSAERPKGSFSTLEIQRTEQGDSAMYLCASSLYRGVPLNSPLHFGNGTRLTVT.

V and J are TRBV7-3 and TRBJ2-4, with 11 nucleotides matching TRBD1. V dropped 5 bases and J dropped 6; count of bases not matched to a gene: 6. Germline-derived CDR1 and CDR2 are SGHTA and FQGTGA. The CDR3 is 15 residues long. The CDR3 is CASSVSGTGGNIQYF. The DNA for the CDR3 is TGTGCCAGCAGCGTTTCCGGGACAGGGGGAAACATTCAGTACTTC.

This rearrangement joins TRBV7-2 to TRBJ1-1; a weak D match, TRBD1 (6 bases). The V end was cut by 5 bases, the J end by 1 base, with 11 bases between. Looked up from germline, CDR1 is SGHTA and CDR2 is FQGNSA. The CDR3 sequence is 14 residues long. CDR3 region: CASSRQQGNTEAFF. Written as DNA, the CDR3 is TGTGCCAGCAGCCGGCAACAGGGGAACACTGAAGCTTTCTTT.

The chain couples TRBV28 to TRBJ1-5; unclear D gene. The germline CDR1 and CDR2 sequences are MDHEN and SYDVKM. V dropped 3 bases and J dropped 0 bases, with 12 bases sitting between them. The CDR3 is 16 amino acids. This chain's CDR3 is CASSFLVATSNQPQHF. Written as DNA, the CDR3 is TGTGCCAGCAGTTTTTTGGTAGCTACTAGCAATCAGCCCCAGCATTTT.

This clone was counted once. This chain links TRBV25-1 with TRBJ2-2; tentative D call: TRBD1 (5 bases). There are 15 residues in the CDR3. Trimming took off 3 bases at V and 6 bases at J, with 14 bases between the two ends. CDR1 is MGHDK and CDR2 is SYGVNS in the germline V gene. CDR3: CASSDQQGWAGELFF. CDR3 nucleotides: TGTGCCAGCAGTGACCAGCAGGGATGGGCCGGGGAGCTGTTTTTT.

The rearrangement joins TRBV6-2 or TRBV6-3 to TRBJ1-1, with D uncertain. V gave up 3 bases and J gave up 6 bases, with 14 bases separating them. This CDR3 is 14 amino acids long. The germline CDR1 and CDR2 sequences are MNHEY and SVGEGT. CDR3 region: CASSYSRVSPEAFF. The CDR3, as DNA: TGTGCCAGCAGTTATTCTCGGGTAAGCCCTGAAGCTTTCTTT.

The chain joins TRBV14 to TRBJ1-1, with a possible D match to TRBD1 (6 bases). Trimming removed 1 base from V and 3 bases from J, with 12 bases in between. CDR1 is SGHDN, CDR2 FVKESK, per germline. The CDR3 length is 15 residues. The CDR3 spells CASSQGTGTYTEAFF. The CDR3 nucleotides are TGTGCCAGCAGCCAAGGTACAGGGACGTACACTGAAGCTTTCTTT.

The V gene is TRBV7-2, the J gene TRBJ1-1, with D hard to call. V was shortened by 5 bases and J by 1 base, with 11 bases between the two germline ends. Germline-derived CDR1 and CDR2 are SGHTA and FQGNSA. CDR3 length: 14 amino acids. The CDR3 DNA is TGTGCCAGCAGCCAACGGCGGGGGAACACTGAAGCTTTCTTT. Its translation is CASSQRRGNTEAFF. Full variable domain (outside the CDR3, taken from reference TRBV7-2 and TRBJ1-1): GAGVSQSPSNKVTEKGKDVELRCDPISGHTALYWYRQSLGQGLEFLIYFQGNSAPDKSGLPSDRFSAERTGGSVSTLTIQRTQQEDSAVYLCASSQRRGNTEAFFGQGTRLTVV.

The chain joins TRBV9 to TRBJ1-4, with D tentatively TRBD1 (5 bases). Germline CDR1 reads SGDLS; CDR2 reads YYNGEE. Deletions cut 5 bases from V and 0 bases from J, with 11 bases between. The CDR3 has 15 amino acids. CDR3 sequence: CASSRIGATNEKLFF. In DNA, the CDR3 is TGTGCCAGCAGTCGAATAGGGGCAACTAATGAAAAACTGTTTTTT.

V and J are TRBV19 and TRBJ1-1; 11 nucleotides agree with TRBD1. The V gene end was trimmed by 7 bases and the J gene end by 6 bases; junction bases not matched to a gene: 16. Germline V CDR1 and CDR2: LNHDA, SQIVND (reference sequence). The CDR3 totals 17 residues. The CDR3: CASILIRDRGRRSEAFF. As DNA, the CDR3 is TGTGCCAGTATCCTGATCCGGGACAGGGGGAGAAGATCTGAAGCTTTCTTT.

The chain couples TRBV5-4 to TRBJ2-1, with 11 bases identical to TRBD2. Germline trimming cut 7 bases from V and 1 base from J; bases unmatched to any gene: 13. This CDR3 has 18 amino acids. Germline CDR1 is SGHNT and CDR2 is YYREEE (reference sequence). The CDR3 protein is CASSGRGSSGRSYNEQFF. The DNA of the CDR3 is TGTGCCAGCTCCGGCCGCGGATCTAGCGGGAGGTCCTACAATGAGCAGTTCTTC.

This clone has a single count. J is TRBJ2-6 and V is TRBV27; D is perhaps TRBD2 (6 bases). The CDR3 spans 18 residues. The ends were cut back, 4 bases at V and 0 bases at J, with 16 bases in the middle. Germline CDR1 is MNHEY and CDR2 is SMNVEV (reference sequence). CDR3: CASSSRGAVYSGANVLTF. CDR3 DNA sequence: TGTGCCAGCAGTTCACGCGGGGCGGTTTACTCTGGGGCCAACGTCCTGACTTTC.

CDR3 bases: TGTGCCAGCAGCCCGGACTCGCTCTCTGGGGCCAACGTCCTGACTTTC. It yields the protein CASSPDSLSGANVLTF. The V gene is TRBV5-6, the J gene TRBJ2-6; perhaps TRBD2 as D (5 bases). The CDR3 spans 16 residues. Trimming stripped 4 bases from V and 0 bases from J, with 11 bases between. Germline CDR1 is SGHDT and CDR2 is YYEEEE.

V gene TRBV2 combines with J gene TRBJ2-7; D uncertain. The germline V gene encodes CDR1 SNHLY and CDR2 FYNNEI. This CDR3 is 10 amino acids long. V dropped 6 bases and J dropped 7 bases, with 7 bases sitting between them. The DNA for the CDR3 is TGTGCCAGCAGACTCCGGGAGCAGTACTTC. It specifies CASRLREQYF.

The chain uses TRBV21-1 and TRBJ2-2; the D call TRBD1 from the table was never checked on the DNA. TRBV21-1 is reported as a pseudogene. The CDR3 covers 12 residues. The CDR3 protein is CASRPDTGELFF. CDR3 nucleotide sequence: TGTGCCAGCAGACCAGACACCGGGGAGCTGTTTTTT.

This clone was seen a few times. This chain connects TRBV30 to TRBJ2-1; D not certain. The CDR3 runs 17 residues. V gave up 4 bases and J gave up 4 bases, with 23 bases separating them. In germline, CDR1 is GTSNPN, CDR2 SVGIG (reference sequence). CDR3 bases: TGTGCCTGGACGGGTCTCAAACTAACCTCCTGGTACAATGAGCAGTTCTTC. It encodes CAWTGLKLTSWYNEQFF.

The gene calls are TRBV2 and TRBJ2-7; a weak D match, TRBD2 (5 bases). Germline CDR1 SNHLY, CDR2 FYNNEI. V was shortened by 0 bases and J by 5 bases, with 17 bases between the two germline ends. This CDR3 comprises 16 residues. The CDR3 DNA reads as TGTGCCAGCAGTGAAGCGTATCCATCATCGGGGAACGAGCAGTACTTC. Amino acid sequence: CASSEAYPSSGNEQYF.

This chain joins TRBV2 and TRBJ2-7; D is possibly TRBD1 (5 bases). The CDR3 contains 15 residues. Trimming took off 6 bases at V and 2 bases at J, with 17 bases between the two ends. Germline V gene lookup returns CDR1 SNHLY and CDR2 FYNNEI. The CDR3 loop reads CASRVDRHLTYEQYF. CDR3 coding DNA: TGTGCCAGCAGGGTCGACAGACACCTCACCTACGAGCAGTACTTC.